Described below is a single TCR beta chain sequence and its context. This clone's antigen is unknown. Base quality data are lacking; no much larger clone is found one base away. Receptors were amplified or captured by the immunoSEQ multiplex PCR assay. DNA from the cultured and isolated CD4+ T cells underwent TCR beta CDR3 sequencing. On the study's bioinformatics: Non-productive TCR sequences were discarded, and reads were trimmed to the CDR3 region, with only CDR3s of 7 or more amino acids retained. Antigen-specific clonotypes were identified with the MANAFEST web app by comparing expansion in peptide wells against reference cultures. To count as positive, a clone had to show expansion at FDR<0.05 compared with the reference and with all other wells, an odds ratio above 5, and a frequency above 0.1% in two replicate wells. A clonotype was called cross-reactive if it was significantly expanded both in SARS-CoV-2 spike wells and in at least one common cold coronavirus spike condition. CDR3 similarity was assessed by Levenshtein distance using the stringdist R package, and unrooted trees were constructed with ape in R 3.6.1. In its TCRdb copy, this immuneACCESS table keeps in-frame sequences only and misses some clones. Where compared with another copy, unresolved V genes explain less than half of these, and the others have no known cause. The D gene and trimming were derived from the DNA, and the V and J assignments and clone size from that table. The sample has roughly 30,000 clones on record, approximately 77% of them singletons. The ten largest clones capture under 8% of the sample.

The data were obtained in a study of vaccination effects on CD4 cells after COVID-19 (dated by TCRdb to between 2021 and 2024). Looking at the study overall: In the ViraFEST assay, PBMC were stimulated with viral peptide pools, and antigen-specific CD4+ T cell clonotypes were then identified by expansion using TCR sequencing. The Oncomine TCR Beta short-read assay on an Illumina iSeq 100 was used to sequence cultures from other donors in the study. Across the study, the median time from the second dose to post-vaccine sampling was 72 days (range 14 to 241). The full study included 9 to 10 COVID-19 convalescent patients and a few SARS-CoV-2-naive healthy vaccine recipients. After vaccination, three convalescent patients were sampled at an early time point (day +14) and at a late time point (day +241, +227 and +161, respectively). Each well held more than 1.5 million PBMC cultured in IMDM containing approximately 5.2% human AB serum, 8 to 10 IU/ml IL-2 and gentamicin, along with roughly 10 ug/ml peptides. SARS-CoV-2 spike-specific CD4+ TCR repertoires from before and after mRNA vaccination were compared in COVID-19 convalescent patients and in infection-naive vaccine recipients. Summary of the overall study and its limitations: In convalescent patients, the post-vaccine spike-reactive repertoire consisted mainly of new vaccine-induced clones, largely distinct from infection-induced clones. At late post-vaccination timepoints, both infection-induced and vaccine-induced clones showed marked clonal contraction, consistent with waning T cell responses. The study was limited by a small number of convalescent patients, and early post-infection timepoints were lacking.

CDR1 and CDR2 are read off the germline V gene as SGHDN and FVKESK. From the cysteine up to the phenylalanine, the CDR3 has a length of 13 residues. Of the read, only the CDR3 DNA is kept; its 39 bases are in frame from base 1. V loses 0 bases, J loses 6 bases, and the germline ends lie 9 bases apart. After approximately 11 days of culture, CD4+ T cells were isolated with the EasySep CD4+ T cell isolation kit. PCR-confirmed SARS-CoV-2 infection had occurred in convalescent patients between March and December 2020, before the Alpha, Beta and Delta variants emerged in the United States. Each participant received two doses of an mRNA SARS-CoV-2 vaccine, either BNT162b2 or mRNA-1273. On days 3 and 7, half of the culture medium was replaced with fresh IL-2-containing medium. Each peptide stimulation condition was cultured in triplicate wells unless otherwise noted. PBMC were separated from whole blood using Ficoll-Paque Plus gradient centrifugation and were then either cryopreserved at -140C or used fresh. The QIAamp micro DNA kit was used to extract genomic DNA from the cultured CD4+ T cells.

The sample consisted of CD4+ T cells from PBMCs cultured without peptide, taken after COVID-19 vaccination. This chain joins TRBV14 to TRBJ2-7; no D segment can be confidently identified. The receptor was derived from a human donor who had a prior SARS-CoV-2 infection. The nucleotide sequence reads as follows: TGTGCCAGCAGCCAAGATCTTGAGTCCGAGCAGTACTTC. It translates as CASSQDLESEQYF.